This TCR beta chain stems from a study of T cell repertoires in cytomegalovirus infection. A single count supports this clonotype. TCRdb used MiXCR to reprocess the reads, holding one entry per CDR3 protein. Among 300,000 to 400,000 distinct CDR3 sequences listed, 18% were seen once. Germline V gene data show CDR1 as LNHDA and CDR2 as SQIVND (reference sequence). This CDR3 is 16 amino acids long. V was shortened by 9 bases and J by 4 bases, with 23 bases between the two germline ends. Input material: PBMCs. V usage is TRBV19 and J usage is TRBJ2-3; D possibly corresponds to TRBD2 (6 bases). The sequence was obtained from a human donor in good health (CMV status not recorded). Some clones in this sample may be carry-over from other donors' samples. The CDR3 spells CASRPSGGASPDTQYF. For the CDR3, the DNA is TGTGCCAGCAGGCCCTCAGGAGGGGCGAGTCCAGATACGCAGTATTTT.